This T cell receptor (beta chain) was recorded in a study of T-cell memory formation after mild COVID-19. General study points: Whether day 37 second-wave clones are SARS-CoV-2-specific was not confirmed. Some clones that responded turned up in pre-infection memory, which suggests that cross-reactive memory joined in. Clones shrinking from day 15 to 85 showed even CD4/CD8 mixes; later expanders tilted CD4+.

Researchers used 5'RACE with constant-segment primers to make TCR alpha and TCR beta cDNA libraries that carry sample barcodes and UMIs. TCRdb recomputed calls from the 5' RACE reads with MiXCR, one row per CDR3 protein. Of 470,000 or so distinct CDR3 sequences in the sample, about 18% were seen once. This clonotype was counted only a few times. As yet, its antigen is unknown. The CDR3 sequence is 16 residues long. With 6 bases removed from V and 6 bases from J, the gap between germline ends came to 21 bases. Sequences were obtained from PBMCs or a T cell subset sorted from them (not recorded which). This clonotype was obtained from an adult woman who had mild COVID-19 (a few samples of this study predate the infection). Cell type and time point are not known. V usage is TRBV12-3 or TRBV12-4 and J usage is TRBJ2-4, with D tentatively TRBD2 (7 bases). The CDR3, as DNA: TGTGCCAGCAGCGAGCAGCGGGACAAGGCGCCAAACATTCAGTACTTC. It translates to CASSEQRDKAPNIQYF.